This TCR beta chain stems from a study of T-cell reconstitution after alpha-beta-depleted transplantation in children. General study findings and limits: After one year, T-cell counts and TCRbeta diversity mostly came from new T cells. Surviving recipient T cells and thymic progenitors accounted for the high day-60 TCRbeta diversity observed in some patients. In patients about two months after transplant, alpha-beta T cells reportedly arose from several hundred expanded graft clones.

The authors prepared the TCRbeta library with unique molecular identifiers. TCRdb processed the PCR reads anew with MiXCR; each CDR3 protein has one entry. The table records hundreds of thousands of distinct CDR3 sequences, around 14% of them present only once. This clonotype came up a few times. The antigen remains unidentified. The CDR3 loop spans 13 amino acids. Germline CDR1 is MNHNY and CDR2 is SVGAGI (reference sequence). Trimming left V 5 bases short and J 8 bases short, with 13 bases between. The sequence came from a girl aged 2 to 10 with congenital amegakaryocytic thrombocytopenia, due to receive a stem cell transplant. This specimen consisted of PBMCs, obtained before TCRalphabeta/CD19-depleted stem cell transplant. The V call is TRBV6-6, the J call TRBJ2-1; D unresolved. This CDR3 is CASSTSGEDEQFF. CDR3 nucleotides: TGTGCCAGCAGTACCTCGGGTGAGGATGAGCAGTTCTTC.